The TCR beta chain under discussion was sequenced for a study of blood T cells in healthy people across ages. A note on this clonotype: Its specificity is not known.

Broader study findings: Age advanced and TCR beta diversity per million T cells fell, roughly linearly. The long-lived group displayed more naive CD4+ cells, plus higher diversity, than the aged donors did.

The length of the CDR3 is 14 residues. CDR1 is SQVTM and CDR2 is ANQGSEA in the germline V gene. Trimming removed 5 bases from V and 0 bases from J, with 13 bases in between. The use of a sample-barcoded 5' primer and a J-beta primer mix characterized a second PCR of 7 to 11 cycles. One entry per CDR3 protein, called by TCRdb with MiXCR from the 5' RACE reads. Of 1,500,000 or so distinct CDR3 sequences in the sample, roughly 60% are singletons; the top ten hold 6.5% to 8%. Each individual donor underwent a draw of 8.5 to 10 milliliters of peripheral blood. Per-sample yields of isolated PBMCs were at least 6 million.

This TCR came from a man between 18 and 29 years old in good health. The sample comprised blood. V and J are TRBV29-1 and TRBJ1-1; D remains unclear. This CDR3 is CSVSEDGMNTEAFF. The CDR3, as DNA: TGCAGCGTTAGTGAGGACGGCATGAACACTGAAGCTTTCTTT.